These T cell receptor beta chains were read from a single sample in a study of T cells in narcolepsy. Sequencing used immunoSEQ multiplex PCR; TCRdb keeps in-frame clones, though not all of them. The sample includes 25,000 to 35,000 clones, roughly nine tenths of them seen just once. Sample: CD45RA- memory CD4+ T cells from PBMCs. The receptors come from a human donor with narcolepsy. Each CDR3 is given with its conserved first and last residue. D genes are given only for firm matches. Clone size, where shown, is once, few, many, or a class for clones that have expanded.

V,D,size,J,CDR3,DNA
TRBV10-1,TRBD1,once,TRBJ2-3,CASSRDREWDTQYF,TGCGCCAGCAGCCGGGACAGGGAATGGGATACGCAGTATTTT
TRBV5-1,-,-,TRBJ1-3,CASSPSSGNTIYF,TGCGCCAGCAGCCCAAGCTCTGGAAACACCATATATTTT
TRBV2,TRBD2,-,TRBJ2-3,CASRRLAQDTDTQYF,TGTGCCAGCAGAAGACTAGCCCAAGACACAGATACGCAGTATTTT
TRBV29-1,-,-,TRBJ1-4,CSVSKAGQPNEKLFF,TGCAGCGTTTCCAAGGCGGGGCAGCCTAATGAAAAACTGTTTTTT
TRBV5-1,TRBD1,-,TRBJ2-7,CASSRTGGSYEQYF,TGCGCCAGCAGTCGGACAGGGGGCTCCTACGAGCAGTACTTC
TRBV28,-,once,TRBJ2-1,CASSLFEQFF,TGTGCCAGCAGTTTGTTTGAGCAGTTCTTC
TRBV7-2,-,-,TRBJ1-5,CASSPDRNQPQHF,TGTGCCAGCAGCCCAGACAGGAATCAGCCCCAGCATTTT
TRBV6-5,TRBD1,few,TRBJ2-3,CASEGQGTDTQYF,TGTGCCAGCGAGGGACAGGGCACAGATACGCAGTATTTT
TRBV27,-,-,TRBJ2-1,CASSLSGFQLNYNEQFF,TGTGCCAGCAGTTTATCGGGGTTTCAATTAAACTACAATGAGCAGTTCTTC
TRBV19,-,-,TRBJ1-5,CASSMVGSSNQPQHF,TGTGCCAGTAGTATGGTGGGATCGAGCAATCAGCCCCAGCATTTT
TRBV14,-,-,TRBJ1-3,CASSQMYTIYF,TGTGCCAGCAGCCAAATGTACACCATATATTTT
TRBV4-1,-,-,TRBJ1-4,CASSQEGHTTNEKLFF,TGCGCCAGCAGCCAAGAGGGGCATACAACTAATGAAAAACTGTTTTTT
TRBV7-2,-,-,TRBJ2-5,CASSLQLASGETQYF,TGTGCCAGCAGCTTACAACTAGCATCAGGAGAGACCCAGTACTTC
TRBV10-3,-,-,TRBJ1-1,CAISDWQEGNTEAFF,TGTGCCATCAGTGACTGGCAGGAAGGGAACACTGAAGCTTTCTTT
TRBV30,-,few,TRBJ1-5,CAWSVLSRGGDQPQHF,TGTGCCTGGAGTGTTTTAAGCCGCGGGGGCGATCAGCCCCAGCATTTT
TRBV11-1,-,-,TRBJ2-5,CASSGRGAYQETQYF,TGTGCCAGCAGCGGACGGGGGGCGTACCAAGAGACCCAGTACTTC